What follows are 19 T cell receptor beta chains derived from one specimen sequenced in a study of regulatory T cells in long-lasting Graves disease. Building of the TCR beta libraries involved iRepertoire HTBI primers and Arm-PCR of CDR3 regions. MiXCR was run by TCRdb on the multiplex PCR reads, yielding one entry per CDR3 protein. The sample gives about 470,000 distinct CDR3 sequences, less than 25% of which show up once; about 8.3% is in the top ten. The time point: persistent/refractory GD, antithyroid drugs over 5 years with positive TRAb. RNA from PBMCs was the source of the TCR library. The sequencing here drew on peripheral blood mononuclear cells (PBMCs), taken when the disease was refractory, from a patient treated with antithyroid drugs. These receptors were taken from a female donor with Graves disease.

The rearrangement uses TRBV30 and TRBJ2-2, with D unresolved. This CDR3 has 11 amino acids. Germline CDR1 GTSNPN, CDR2 SVGIG (reference sequence). V gave up 0 bases and J gave up 7 bases, with 3 bases separating them. CDR3 loop: CAWSVDGELFF. The CDR3 bases are TGTGCCTGGAGTGTAGACGGGGAGCTGTTTTTT.

This clonotype was seen repeatedly, ten times or more. V is TRBV30 and J is TRBJ2-7, with a possible D match to TRBD2 (7 bases). V was cut by 2 bases and J by 4 bases, with 12 bases left in between. Germline CDR1 reads GTSNPN; CDR2 reads SVGIG (reference sequence). This CDR3 region has 13 residues. The CDR3 spells CAWSLGGAYEQYF. CDR3 nucleotides: TGTGCCTGGAGTTTAGGGGGGGCGTACGAGCAGTACTTC.

There are many counts of this clonotype. The genes are TRBV7-2 and TRBJ1-2; unclear D gene. Germline loops: CDR1 SGHTA, CDR2 FQGNSA. Trimming removed 1 base at V and 0 bases at J, with 9 bases between. The length of the CDR3 is 15 residues. CDR3 loop: CASSLGAGTNYGYTF. The CDR3, as DNA: TGTGCCAGCAGCTTAGGCGCGGGGACTAACTATGGCTACACCTTC.

In its sample, this clonotype was seen many times. The chain uses TRBV6-1 and TRBJ1-1; D ambiguous. The CDR3 has 14 residues. V was clipped by 6 bases and J by 1 base, with 12 bases between them. The germline CDR1 and CDR2 sequences are MNHNS and SASEGT. DNA for the CDR3: TGTGCCAGCAGCATGGACGCCGGGAACACTGAAGCTTTCTTT. It translates to CASSMDAGNTEAFF.

Only a few counts were recorded for this clonotype. The genes are TRBV5-1 and TRBJ1-2; TRBD1 aligns across 11 bases. Unmatched junction bases numbered 7, after V lost 0 bases and J lost 0 bases. The CDR3 contains 18 residues. Germline values: CDR1 SGHRS, CDR2 YFSETQ. The CDR3 loop is CASSLAPGQGGANYGYTF. The CDR3, as DNA: TGCGCCAGCAGCTTGGCCCCGGGACAGGGGGGAGCTAACTATGGCTACACCTTC.

The table lists this clonotype with a few counts. The J gene is TRBJ1-6, the V gene TRBV12-3 or TRBV12-4, with a possible D match to TRBD1 (5 bases). Trimming removed 3 bases at V and 8 bases at J, with 17 bases between. This CDR3 region has 16 residues. The CDR3 is CASSFGDAGRHSPLHF. The DNA of the CDR3 is TGTGCCAGCAGTTTCGGGGATGCAGGGAGGCATTCACCCCTCCACTTT.

This clonotype has only one observation. The genes are TRBV20-1 and TRBJ1-5; no firm D call. CDR1 DFQATT and CDR2 SNEGSKA come from the germline V gene (reference sequence). This CDR3 has 14 amino acids. Trimming shortened V by 4 bases and J by 3 bases, and 13 bases separated the two germline ends. CDR3 residues: CSATDPLNNQPQHF. The CDR3 bases are TGCAGTGCTACCGACCCCCTTAACAATCAGCCCCAGCATTTT.

This clonotype occurred many times. V usage is TRBV7-2 and J usage is TRBJ2-4; a possible D gene is TRBD1 (6 bases). Germline CDR1 SGHTA, CDR2 FQGNSA. Trimming left V 0 bases short and J 3 bases short, with 12 bases between. The CDR3 is 16 amino acids. The CDR3 bases are TGTGCCAGCAGCTTAGCCTCACAGGGTAGCAAAAACATTCAGTACTTC. It specifies CASSLASQGSKNIQYF.

The chain couples TRBV4-1 to TRBJ2-7; D unclear. The V and J ends lost 1 base and 2 bases respectively, with 9 bases between them. Germline V gene lookup returns CDR1 MGHRA and CDR2 YSYEKL. This CDR3 is built from 14 residues. The CDR3 DNA sequence: TGCGCCAGCAGCCAAGGCGGTTTCCCCTACGAGCAGTACTTC. Translating it yields CASSQGGFPYEQYF.

This clonotype was found many times. The genes are TRBV6-1 and TRBJ2-7; 11 bases align to TRBD1. Germline CDR1 is MNHNS and CDR2 is SASEGT. CDR3 length equals 14 residues. The trim removed 7 bases at V and 4 bases at J, leaving 6 bases unmatched. CDR3 in DNA: TGTGCCAGCAAAACCGGGACAGGGGGTTACGAGCAGTACTTC. The encoded protein is CASKTGTGGYEQYF.

The sample holds a few counts of this clonotype. The chain uses TRBV24-1 and TRBJ2-6; 7 bases align to TRBD2. The CDR3 sequence is 16 residues long. The germline CDR1 and CDR2 sequences are KGHDR and SFDVKD. V shed 0 bases and J 2 bases; nucleotides not matched to a gene: 0. CDR3 DNA sequence: TGTGCCACCAGTGATTTGCGGGGGGCTGGGGCCAACGTCCTGACTTTC. This sequence encodes CATSDLRGAGANVLTF.

A remark on this clonotype: A single base separates this from a much larger clone, so it may be a read error. The V call is TRBV10-2, the J call TRBJ1-5, with D possibly matching TRBD1 (5 bases). The germline gives CDR1 WSHSY, CDR2 SAAADI. V dropped 4 bases and J dropped 6 bases, with 13 bases sitting between them. This CDR3 has 14 residues. The CDR3 coding sequence is TGCGCCAGCAGTGGGGGGAGTTGGAGTCAGCCCCAGCATTTT. It is translated as CASSGGSWSQPQHF.

This clonotype was seen only a few times. This chain links TRBV7-9 with TRBJ2-7; D might be TRBD1 or TRBD2, each matching 5 bases. Germline values: CDR1 SEHNR, CDR2 FQNEAQ (reference sequence). V was pared by 2 bases and J by 0 bases, with 17 bases between. There are 17 residues in the CDR3. CDR3 DNA: TGTGCCAGCAGCTTACAAAGCGGACAAGTCGCCTCCTACGAGCAGTACTTC. It yields the protein CASSLQSGQVASYEQYF.

This clonotype was seen only a few times. The chain is built from TRBV3-1 and TRBJ2-7, with 7 bases that match TRBD1. The V gene end was trimmed by 4 bases and the J gene end by 6 bases; junction bases not matched to a gene: 6. Germline CDR1 reads LGHDT; CDR2 reads YNNKEL (reference sequence). The CDR3 sequence is 13 residues long. CDR3 in amino acids: CASSLGQPSEQYF. The CDR3 DNA sequence: TGTGCCAGCAGCCTGGGACAGCCCTCCGAGCAGTACTTC.

The V gene is TRBV4-3, the J gene TRBJ2-2; D gene ambiguous. The length of the CDR3 is 15 residues. The V end lost 0 bases, the J end lost 5 bases, and 10 bases lay between the germline ends. Germline V CDR1 and CDR2: LGHNA, YSLEER. In nucleotides, the CDR3 is TGCGCCAGCAGCCAAGAGGCATTCAGTACCGGGGAGCTGTTTTTT. It encodes CASSQEAFSTGELFF.

This clonotype appeared many times. The chain combines TRBV13 with TRBJ1-2; D not resolved. The CDR3 sequence is 12 residues long. The germline V and J ends were trimmed by 6 bases and 4 bases, with 9 bases remaining between them. Germline values: CDR1 PRHDT, CDR2 FYEKMQ (reference sequence). Written as DNA, the CDR3 is TGTGCCAGCAGGGTGTTAGGCTATGGCTACACCTTC. Amino acid sequence: CASRVLGYGYTF.

The chain employs TRBV20-1 and TRBJ1-3; no firm D call. Germline assignment: CDR1 DFQATT and CDR2 SNEGSKA (reference sequence). The CDR3 loop spans 13 amino acids. The V gene lost 4 bases and the J gene lost 0 bases, with 7 bases spanning the gap. The CDR3 DNA follows: TGCAGTGCTACAAGTGCCTCTGGAAACACCATATATTTT. The encoded protein is CSATSASGNTIYF.

The chain joins TRBV20-1 to TRBJ2-7; 9 positions agree with TRBD2. CDR1 is DFQATT and CDR2 is SNEGSKA in the germline V gene (reference sequence). The CDR3 spans 15 residues. With V trimmed by 3 bases and J by 5 bases, 11 bases remained unmatched. CDR3 residues: CSASPVGGRGHEQYF. CDR3 nucleotides: TGCAGTGCTAGCCCCGTGGGCGGGAGGGGCCACGAGCAGTACTTC.

This clonotype was recorded a few times. With a much larger clone just one base away, this may be a read error. This chain links TRBV6-1 with TRBJ2-4, with 7 nucleotides matching TRBD2. Unmatched junction bases numbered 1, after V lost 6 bases and J lost 8 bases. Germline CDR1 and CDR2: MNHNS and SASEGT. This CDR3 region has 11 residues. The CDR3: CASSRGDIQYF. The CDR3 nucleotides read TGTGCCAGCAGCCGGGGGGACATTCAGTACTTC.